This T cell receptor (beta chain) was sequenced during a study of T-cell memory formation after mild COVID-19. Study at large: TCR clusters were mostly confined to one donor each. Overall study results and limits: CD4/CD8 balance characterized clones contracting day 15 to 85, and CD4+ skew characterized later expanders.

CDR3 length equals 13 residues. Germline CDR1 is SGHRS and CDR2 is YFSETQ. J gave up 8 bases and V 4 bases, and 8 bases lay outside the gene matches. A single count supports this clonotype. Its antigen is undetermined. TCRdb fed the 5' RACE reads into MiXCR, producing one record per CDR3 protein. The sample holds 250,000 or so distinct CDR3 sequences, more than 15% seen once. The source of this sequence is a man between 18 and 35 years old who had mild COVID-19 (a few samples of this study predate the infection). Cell type and time point are not known. Specimen: PBMCs or a T cell subset sorted from them (not recorded which). This sequence joins TRBV5-1 and TRBJ1-2; TRBD1 matches at 7 bases. The CDR3 sequence is CASSQIQGDGYTF. The CDR3, as DNA: TGCGCCAGCAGCCAGATCCAGGGGGACGGCTACACCTTC.